This T cell receptor (beta chain) was observed in a study of blood T cells in healthy people across ages (dated by TCRdb to between 2014 and 2017). Some background on the complete study: In model experiments, roughly one uniquely barcoded TCR beta cDNA molecule per two T cells was captured by template switching. Age-related changes in TCR beta repertoire diversity were measured in the study by deep sequencing normalized with unique cDNA molecular identifiers. The donors were divided into four age groups: young (average approximately 17 years), middle-aged (about 40), aged (approximately 64) and long-lived (about 90). Using the same blood draw, the study looked at two additional independent replicas of 1 million unique cDNA reads for two donors, one aged 18 to 29 and the other aged 80 or older.

Donors were a few dozen systemically healthy Caucasian individuals from Russia aged roughly 6 to 90 years. Around 10 milliliters of peripheral blood were collected from each donor into EDTA-treated Vacutainer tubes. Ficoll-Paque density-gradient centrifugation was used to isolate PBMCs, with at least 6.5 million obtained per sample. Total RNA was extracted from PBMCs with Trizol reagent, with at least 5.5 micrograms obtained per sample. For every donor, an aliquot of PBMCs went through flow cytometry to measure the percentages of naive CD45RAhigh/CD27high T cells. On this clonotype: Its antigen remains unidentified. Per-nucleotide qualities are absent, and no much larger clonotype sits a single base away.

Broad study findings and their caveats: The CMV infection status of donors was not known, potentially confounding age-related changes in expanded clonotypes. Total diversity estimates from one million sequenced T cells were considered lower bounds and underestimates. Observed TCR beta diversity correlated strongly with the percentage of naive T cells measured by flow cytometry. Compared with the aged group, the long-lived group had more naive CD4+ T cells, fewer expanded clones and increased TCR diversity, a pattern suggesting age selection. Because profiling used bulk unsorted PBMCs, naive and antigen-experienced compartments could not be compared conclusively. As age increased, observed TCR beta diversity per million T cells dropped in a roughly linear way, and a significant reduction was already evident by age 40.

The library was prepared using 5' RACE. TCRdb lists the instrument as Illumina HiSeq 2500. The second PCR ran for roughly 7 to 12 cycles and used a J-beta primer mix along with a sample-barcoded 5' primer. Each TCR beta cDNA molecule received a unique molecular identifier from a template-switch 5' adaptor carrying 12 random nucleotides. At least 2.5 million CDR3-containing paired-end reads were obtained from each sample. The Mint cDNA synthesis kit, primed by a TRBC-specific oligonucleotide, was used to synthesize first-strand cDNA from all RNA. After uracil-DNA glycosylase treatment, a first 18-cycle PCR used universal primers M1SS and BC2_uni_R on all cDNA. On the study's bioinformatics: For normalization, 1 million high-quality reads, each with a distinct molecular identifier, were randomly selected from each sample. Instead of being binned into consensus sequences, reads that shared molecular identifiers were thrown out. CDR3 identification, clonotype clustering and error correction used MiTCR with a Q25 quality threshold and the strictest error-elimination algorithm. A nonparametric unseen species model with Euler transformation was used to estimate a lower bound on total TCR beta diversity. The raw public reads went through TCRdb reprocessing: fastp at Q25, MiXCR clone calling, in-frame beta chains kept. Rows are combined by CDR3 protein, so each entry shows the most common genes and DNA. The V and J calls and clone size are TCRdb's, not the authors'. Here the sample has fewer than 650,000 distinct CDR3 sequences; about 28% occur a single time. Over 3.5% of the sample is held by the ten biggest clonotypes.

The sample was also reused in another study, on T cells of mothers and their children. Taken from the second paper: Donors were nine systemically healthy Caucasian individuals: three mothers and their six children. cDNA synthesis used all of the extracted RNA, with around 1.4 ug of RNA in each 15 ul reaction. In the second PCR, sample barcodes and 2-4 random nucleotides were introduced via the M1S primer. Over 8 million TCR beta CDR3 reads came from each mother, compared with about 3.2 million reads from each child. TCR recombination output is similarly shaped by thymic selection in related and unrelated pairs, with a minor effect exerted by inherited differences. Normalized repertoire overlap in related mother-child pairs was always slightly higher than in unrelated mother-child pairs, but the difference was never significant. With a sensitivity of 90 to 100 clones per million clonotypes, no persistent microchimeric T cell clones were detected. Deep NGS was used in the study to compare the TCR beta repertoires of mothers and children and to look for features that separate related mother-child pairs from unrelated individuals. Mothers averaged around 43 +/- 4 years of age and children averaged roughly 11 +/- 4 years. After adapter ligation with NEBNext reagents, the libraries were sequenced on Illumina HiSeq 2000 with 100+100 nt paired-end reads. To avoid cross-contamination, the mother libraries and the child libraries were prepared a month apart and sequenced in separate runs. For each donor, between about 500,000 and 2,100,000 distinct TCR beta clonotypes were identified. Naive TCR beta clonotypes were estimated from low-frequency clonotypes matched to each donor's FACS-determined naive share, without sorting.

Material for sequencing was blood. This receptor was obtained from a boy aged 2 to 10 in good health.

The CDR3 amino acid sequence is: CASSPGAGALQETQYF. The DNA sequence is as follows: TGTGCCAGCAGCCCGGGAGCGGGGGCGCTCCAAGAGACCCAGTACTTC. The chain is encoded by TRBV3-1 joined to TRBJ2-5; TRBD2 aligns with 8 central bases. After removal of 4 bases from V and 1 base from J, the junction retains 8 bases not matched to a gene. From its cysteine to its phenylalanine, the CDR3 spans 16 amino acids. Here the CDR3 DNA is all that survives: 48 bases in frame from base 1. The germline V gene encodes CDR1 LGHDT and CDR2 YNNKEL (reference sequence).